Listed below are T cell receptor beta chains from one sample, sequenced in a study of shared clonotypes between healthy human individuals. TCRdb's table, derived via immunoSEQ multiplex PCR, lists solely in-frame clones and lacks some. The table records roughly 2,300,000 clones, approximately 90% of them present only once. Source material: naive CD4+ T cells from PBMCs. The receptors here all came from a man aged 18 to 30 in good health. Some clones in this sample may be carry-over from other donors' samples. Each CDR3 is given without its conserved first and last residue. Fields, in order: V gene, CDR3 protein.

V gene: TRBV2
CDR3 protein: ASRLGTSGSYEQY

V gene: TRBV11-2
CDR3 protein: ASSLGRNTGELF

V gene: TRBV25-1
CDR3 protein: ASSEYGVTEAF

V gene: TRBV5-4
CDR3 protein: ASSGFGPQETQY

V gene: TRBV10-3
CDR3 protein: AISRVVRRGQLNTEAF

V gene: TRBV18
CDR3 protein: ASSPPSSYEQY

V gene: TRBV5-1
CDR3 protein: ASSLPGGPYPSSGANVLT

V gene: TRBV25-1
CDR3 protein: ASRQGAKETQY

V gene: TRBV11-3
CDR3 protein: ASSHGGESTDTQY

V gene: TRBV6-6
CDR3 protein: ATRQGRMNTEAF

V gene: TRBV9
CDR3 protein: ASSGGGLREKLF

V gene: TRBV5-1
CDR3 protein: ASSPGRPNSGNTIY

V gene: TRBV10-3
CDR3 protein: AIRGQGTDTQY

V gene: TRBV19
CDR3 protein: ASSTGAGVRETQY

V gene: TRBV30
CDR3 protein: ASAVSSPYEQY

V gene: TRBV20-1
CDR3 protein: SAMEGQPQH

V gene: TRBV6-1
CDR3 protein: ASLAGVSTGELF

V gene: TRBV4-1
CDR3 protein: ASSQVPGQGQETQY

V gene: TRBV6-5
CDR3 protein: ASSLLAGAEQY

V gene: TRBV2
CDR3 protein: ASSGTFGQTYGYT

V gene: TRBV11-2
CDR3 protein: ASKTGTYNEQF

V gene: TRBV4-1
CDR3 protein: ASSQDSPLGILRNQPQH

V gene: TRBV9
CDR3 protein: ASTTGGWGSLGGYT

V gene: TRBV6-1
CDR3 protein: ASSESYYGYT

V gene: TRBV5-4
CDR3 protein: ASSSRTRDSGANVLT

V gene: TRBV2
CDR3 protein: ASSPQGSSEKLF

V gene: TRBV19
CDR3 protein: ASSISMGEQY

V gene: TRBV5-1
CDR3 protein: ASSSGTGTSGNTIY